Detailed here is one TCR beta chain. Here immunoSEQ multiplex PCR was the method, and the copy in TCRdb shows in-frame clones only, minus some. The table lists roughly 30,000 clones, approximately 90% of them singletons, with about 8% in the top ten. With 4 bases removed from V and 2 bases from J, the gap between germline ends came to 15 bases. In germline, CDR1 is SGHNT, CDR2 YYREEE (reference sequence). This CDR3 has 15 amino acids. The sample comes from a study of PD-1 and CTLA-4 blockade in melanoma. The rearrangement uses TRBV5-4 and TRBJ2-5; tentatively, D is TRBD2 (6 bases). The source was CD8+ T cells from peripheral blood, collected from a patient given anti-PD-1 treatment. The receptor was derived from a human donor with melanoma. The CDR3 nucleotides read TGTGCCAGCAGCGTTGGGTTGGGGAGGCAAGAGACCCAGTACTTC. It is translated as CASSVGLGRQETQYF. The complete variable domain, with remaining parts taken from reference TRBV5-4 and TRBJ2-5, reads ETGVTQSPTHLIKTRGQQVTLRCSSQSGHNTVSWYQQALGQGPQFIFQYYREEENGRGNFPPRFSGLQFPNYSSELNVNALELDDSALYLCASSVGLGRQETQYFGPGTRLLVL.